This T cell receptor (beta chain) was obtained from a study of cytomegalovirus exposure and HLA in healthy donors. Study results and caveats: In all likelihood, a cluster of highly shared sequence variants was a sequencing artifact. Presence/absence comparisons presumed near-even sequencing depth among donors. Per published reports, the classifier diagnosed cytomegalovirus status with high specificity and sensitivity. Equally common other TCR beta chains were less clonally expanded than HLA-associated ones, a later analysis found.

The germline V gene encodes CDR1 SGHVS and CDR2 FQNEAQ. The CDR3 is 14 amino acids. V lost 3 bases, J lost 9 bases, and 12 bases lay in between. Primers included in the PCR were 60 Vbeta and 13 Jbeta primers. The method was immunoSEQ multiplex PCR; TCRdb's version includes in-frame clones alone and lacks a portion of them. In all, the sample yields tens of thousands of clones. Regarding this clone: The antigen is undetermined.

Material for sequencing was PBMCs. V and J are TRBV7-8 and TRBJ1-6; no reliable D call. This clonotype was obtained from a middle-aged woman in good health and CMV-seronegative. The CDR3 nucleotides are TGTGCCAGCAGCTTGGACGGGCGGGCTTCACCCCTCCACTTT. Protein product: CASSLDGRASPLHF.